In this sample, the clone carrying this T cell receptor (beta chain) turned up a few times. Expressed TCRB transcripts were sequenced after all isolated RNA was converted to cDNA. Assay used: immunoSEQ multiplex PCR; TCRdb lists only in-frame clones, some missing. The sample consists of under 900,000 clones, roughly 15% of them appearing once. These data come from a study of beta chain features in type 1 diabetes. Trimming took 10 bases from V and 4 from J, leaving 17 bases between them. This CDR3 contains 14 residues. Looked up from germline, CDR1 is MDHEN and CDR2 is SYDVKM. This TCR was recovered from a woman in her late teens or twenties in good health. The rearrangement uses TRBV28 and TRBJ1-5; tentative D call: TRBD1 (5 bases). The material sequenced was naive CD4+ T cells from blood. In nucleotides, the CDR3 is TGTGCCATCCATACAACAGGCTCGAATCAGCCCCAGCATTTT. Protein sequence: CAIHTTGSNQPQHF.